The rows below give T cell receptor beta chains drawn from one sample of a study of CD8 T cells in Susac syndrome. MiXCR, applied by TCRdb to the immunoSEQ multiplex PCR reads, yields one record per CDR3 protein. Altogether about 200,000 distinct CDR3 sequences are present, 91% being singletons, with the ten largest covering around 0.079%. Sequenced material: CD4+ T cells from PBMCs. The origin of the receptors is a human donor with Susac syndrome. Each CDR3 is given with its conserved first and last residue. The order of the fields is V gene, D gene, clone size, J gene, CDR3 DNA, CDR3 protein. A D gene is named only where the DNA matches it firmly. Clone size is shown for a subset of rows, as once, few, many or a class of expanded clone.

TRBV5-1	TRBD1	.	TRBJ1-1	TGCGCCAGCAGTACAGGGGTAAACACTGAAGCTTTCTTT	CASSTGVNTEAFF
TRBV20-1	.	.	TRBJ1-2	TGCAGTGTCGAGGACAGAATTAACTATGGCTACACCTTC	CSVEDRINYGYTF
TRBV4-2	.	.	TRBJ1-1	TGTGCCAGCAGCCAAGATAGCGGTTACGATGAAGCTTTCTTT	CASSQDSGYDEAFF
TRBV7-3	.	.	TRBJ2-3	TGTGCCAGCAGTTTAGTAGCGGCGGGGCGCACAGATACGCAGTATTTT	CASSLVAAGRTDTQYF
TRBV15	.	.	TRBJ2-3	TGTGCCACCAGGGAAGCGGGTAGCACAGATACGCAGTATTTT	CATREAGSTDTQYF
TRBV20-1	.	.	TRBJ1-2	TGCAGTGCTAGAGTTGGAATCAGTTATGGCTACACCTTC	CSARVGISYGYTF
TRBV28	.	.	TRBJ1-5	TGTGCCAGCACCCGGGGGGGCTTTGGAGGACAGCCCCAGCATTTT	CASTRGGFGGQPQHF
TRBV18	.	.	TRBJ2-3	TGTGCCAGCTCACCACCGGCTGGTACAGATACGCAGTATTTT	CASSPPAGTDTQYF
TRBV4-2	TRBD1	.	TRBJ1-4	TGTGCCAGCAGCCAAGTCGAGGGGGCGCGCGGGGAAAAACTGTTTTTT	CASSQVEGARGEKLFF
TRBV4-2	TRBD1	.	TRBJ1-5	TGTGCCAGCAGCCAACTCTCAGGGGGTTGGGGATTGGATCAGCCCCAGCATTTT	CASSQLSGGWGLDQPQHF
TRBV6-5	TRBD1	.	TRBJ1-1	TGTGCCAGCAGTAGGACAGGCGGCCAAGGTTTCTTT	CASSRTGGQGFF
TRBV30	.	.	TRBJ2-3	TGTGCCTGGAGTCGGGGTGGGGCAGATACGCAGTATTTT	CAWSRGGADTQYF
TRBV3-1	TRBD2	.	TRBJ2-3	TGTGCCAGCAGCCAACCTAGCGGGGTCAGCACAGATACGCAGTATTTT	CASSQPSGVSTDTQYF
TRBV5-1	.	.	TRBJ1-4	TGCGCCAGCAGCTTGTCGGGCAGGGGAGATGAAAAACTGTTTTTT	CASSLSGRGDEKLFF
TRBV20-1	.	.	TRBJ2-1	TGCAGTGCTAGCCCTTTTTCCTTAGGCAATGAGCAGTTCTTC	CSASPFSLGNEQFF
TRBV20-1	.	.	TRBJ2-7	TGCAGTGCTCTAGTAGCCTACGAGCAGTACTTC	CSALVAYEQYF
TRBV2	TRBD1	.	TRBJ1-5	TGTGCCAGCGCCCCGGGACAGGGAATGCAGCCCCAGCATTTT	CASAPGQGMQPQHF
TRBV15	TRBD2	.	TRBJ2-5	TGTGCCACCAGCGAAGCGACTAGCGGGAGTATAGAGACCCAGTACTTC	CATSEATSGSIETQYF
TRBV7-2	TRBD1	once	TRBJ1-2	TGTGCCAGCAGCCCCCAATTCAGGGACAGGAACTCCGGACGCTATGGCTACACCTTC	CASSPQFRDRNSGRYGYTF
TRBV5-4	TRBD2	.	TRBJ2-1	TGTGCCAGCAGACAAAGCGGGGGGGCCTACAATGAGCAGTTCTTC	CASRQSGGAYNEQFF
TRBV5-6	.	.	TRBJ2-1	TGTGCCAGCAGCTTGCAGCCGGGGTGGCCGTTCTTC	CASSLQPGWPFF
TRBV13	.	.	TRBJ2-2	TGTGCCAGCAGCCGTTTGGACTGGACGGTGGCGAACACCGGGGAGCTGTTTTTT	CASSRLDWTVANTGELFF
TRBV20-1	TRBD1	.	TRBJ1-5	TGCAGTGCTAGCCTGACAGGGGGCCGGTATAGCAATCAGCCCCAGCATTTT	CSASLTGGRYSNQPQHF
TRBV30	.	.	TRBJ1-1	TGTGCCTGGGACAGCTACACTGAAGCTTTCTTT	CAWDSYTEAFF
TRBV7-9	.	.	TRBJ2-2	TGTGCCAGCAGCTTAGTGGGAATCAACACCGGGGAGCTGTTTTTT	CASSLVGINTGELFF
TRBV5-1	.	once	TRBJ2-7	TGCGCCAGCAGCTTGGCCCTTGGTACGAGAAGCTCCTACGAGCAGTACTTC	CASSLALGTRSSYEQYF
TRBV20-1	TRBD1	.	TRBJ1-1	TGCAGTGCTCAAATTACTCCGGGACAGGGGTTGAACACTGAAGCTTTCTTT	CSAQITPGQGLNTEAFF
TRBV20-1	TRBD1	.	TRBJ1-3	TGCAGTGCTAGACCAGGACAGGGAGCGGACACCATATATTTT	CSARPGQGADTIYF
TRBV4-1	TRBD1	.	TRBJ2-1	TGCGCCAGCAGCCGAACTGGGGGGACAGGGTCCTACAATGAGCAGTTCTTC	CASSRTGGTGSYNEQFF
TRBV3-1	.	.	TRBJ1-5	TGTGCCAGCAGTTCCCCCGCGGGGGCTCAGCCCCAGCATTTT	CASSSPAGAQPQHF
TRBV6-5	.	.	TRBJ1-1	TGTGCCAGCAGTTCCCCGGGACAAACCACCGCTGAAGCTTTCTTT	CASSSPGQTTAEAFF
TRBV2	.	.	TRBJ2-7	TGTGCCAGCAGTGAGGACAGTTTCTCCTACGAGCAGTACTTC	CASSEDSFSYEQYF
TRBV18	.	once	TRBJ1-1	TGTGCCAGCTCATCAACGCAGGGTTCGGAAGCTTTCTTT	CASSSTQGSEAFF
TRBV7-9	.	.	TRBJ2-1	TGTGCCAGCAGCTTAGTTTTCAATGAGCAGTTCTTC	CASSLVFNEQFF
TRBV30	.	.	TRBJ2-2	TGTGCCTGGAGTGTCTCCAGGACCGGGGAGCTGTTTTTT	CAWSVSRTGELFF
TRBV5-1	TRBD1	.	TRBJ1-4	TGCGCCAGCAGCACGGGACAGTCTTATGAAAAACTGTTTTTT	CASSTGQSYEKLFF
TRBV7-3	TRBD2	.	TRBJ2-6	TGTGCCAGCAGCGCTAGCGGGGGGCTGATAAAGTCTGGGGCCAACGTCCTGACTTTC	CASSASGGLIKSGANVLTF
TRBV7-8	TRBD1	once	TRBJ1-1	TGTGCCAGCAGCAACAGGGACAGGGGGGTCACTGAAGCTTTCTTT	CASSNRDRGVTEAFF
TRBV14	.	.	TRBJ1-2	TGTGCCAGCAGCCAAGATGTAAGAATAGATGGCTACACCTTC	CASSQDVRIDGYTF
TRBV12-3/TRBV12-4	.	.	TRBJ2-7	TGTGCCAGCAGGCTATCTGGGGGTAGCTACGAGCAGTACTTC	CASRLSGGSYEQYF
TRBV30	.	.	TRBJ1-1	TGTGCCTGGAGTGAGGTGGAGTATTTCACTGAAGCTTTCTTT	CAWSEVEYFTEAFF
TRBV3-1	TRBD1	.	TRBJ2-1	TGTGCCAGCAGCCGGACAGGGCAGTACAATGAGCAGTTCTTC	CASSRTGQYNEQFF
TRBV7-7	TRBD2	.	TRBJ2-2	TGTGCTAGCAGCGGAAGAACGACTAGCGGGGGCCAGAACACCGGGGAGCTGTTTTTT	CASSGRTTSGGQNTGELFF
TRBV30	TRBD1	.	TRBJ1-5	TGTGCCTGGAGTCAACCCTGGGACAGAAATCAGCCCCAGCATTTT	CAWSQPWDRNQPQHF
TRBV15	.	.	TRBJ2-3	TGTGCCACCAGCAGAGTGGGGGTAACTAACACAGATACGCAGTATTTT	CATSRVGVTNTDTQYF